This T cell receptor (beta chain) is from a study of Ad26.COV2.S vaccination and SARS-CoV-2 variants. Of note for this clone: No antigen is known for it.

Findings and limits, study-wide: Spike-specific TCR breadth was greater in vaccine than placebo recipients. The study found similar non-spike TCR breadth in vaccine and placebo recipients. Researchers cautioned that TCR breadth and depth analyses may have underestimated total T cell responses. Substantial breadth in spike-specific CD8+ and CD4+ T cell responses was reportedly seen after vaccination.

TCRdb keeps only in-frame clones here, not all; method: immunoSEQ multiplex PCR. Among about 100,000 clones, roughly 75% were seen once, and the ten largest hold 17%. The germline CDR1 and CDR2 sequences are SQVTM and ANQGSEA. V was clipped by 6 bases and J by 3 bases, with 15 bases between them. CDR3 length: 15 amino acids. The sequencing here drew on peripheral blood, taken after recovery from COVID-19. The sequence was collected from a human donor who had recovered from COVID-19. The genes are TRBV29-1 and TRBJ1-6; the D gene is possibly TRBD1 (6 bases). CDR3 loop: CSVLGGPNYNSPLHF. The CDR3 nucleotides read TGCAGCGTCCTCGGGGGCCCCAACTATAATTCACCCCTCCACTTT.